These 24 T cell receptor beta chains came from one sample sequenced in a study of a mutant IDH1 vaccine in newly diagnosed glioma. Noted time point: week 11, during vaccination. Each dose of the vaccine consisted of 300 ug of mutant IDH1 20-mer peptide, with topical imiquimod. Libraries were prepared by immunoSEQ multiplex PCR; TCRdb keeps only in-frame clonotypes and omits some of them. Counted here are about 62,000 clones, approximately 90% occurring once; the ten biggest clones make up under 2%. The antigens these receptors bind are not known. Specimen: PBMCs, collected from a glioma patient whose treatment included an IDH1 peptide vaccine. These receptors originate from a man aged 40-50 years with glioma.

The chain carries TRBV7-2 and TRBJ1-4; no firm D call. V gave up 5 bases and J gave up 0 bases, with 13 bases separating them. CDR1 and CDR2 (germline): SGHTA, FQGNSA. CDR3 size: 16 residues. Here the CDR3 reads CASSPDRYATNEKLFF. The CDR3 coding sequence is TGTGCCAGCAGCCCGGACCGCTATGCAACTAATGAAAAACTGTTTTTT.

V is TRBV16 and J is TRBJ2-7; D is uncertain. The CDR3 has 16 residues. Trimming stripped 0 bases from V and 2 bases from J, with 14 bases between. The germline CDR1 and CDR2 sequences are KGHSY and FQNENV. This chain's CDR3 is CASSQSGGTLTYEQYF. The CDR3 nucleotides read TGTGCCAGCAGCCAATCGGGCGGTACCTTAACCTACGAGCAGTACTTC.

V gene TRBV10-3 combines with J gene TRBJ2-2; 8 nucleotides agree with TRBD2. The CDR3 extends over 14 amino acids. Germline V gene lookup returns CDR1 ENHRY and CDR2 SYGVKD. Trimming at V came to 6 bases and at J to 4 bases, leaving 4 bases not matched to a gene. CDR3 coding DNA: TGTGCCATCAGAGGGACTAGTTTCACCGGGGAGCTGTTTTTT. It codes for CAIRGTSFTGELFF.

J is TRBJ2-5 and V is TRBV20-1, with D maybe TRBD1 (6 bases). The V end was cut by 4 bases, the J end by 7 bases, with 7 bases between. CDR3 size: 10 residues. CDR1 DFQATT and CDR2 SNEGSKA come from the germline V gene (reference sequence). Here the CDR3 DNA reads TGCAGTGCTATCAGGGGGACCCAGTACTTC. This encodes CSAIRGTQYF.

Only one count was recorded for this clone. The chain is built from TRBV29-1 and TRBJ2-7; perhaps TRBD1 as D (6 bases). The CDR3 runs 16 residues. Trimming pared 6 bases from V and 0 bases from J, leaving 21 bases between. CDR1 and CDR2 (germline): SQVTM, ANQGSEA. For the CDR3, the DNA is TGCAGCGTCGAACCCACCGGGACACTAGACTCCTACGAGCAGTACTTC. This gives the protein CSVEPTGTLDSYEQYF.

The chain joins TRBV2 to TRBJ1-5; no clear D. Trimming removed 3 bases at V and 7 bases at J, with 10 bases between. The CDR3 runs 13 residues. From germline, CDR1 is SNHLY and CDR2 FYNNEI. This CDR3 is CASSDLEGQPQHF. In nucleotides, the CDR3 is TGTGCCAGCAGTGACCTGGAAGGCCAGCCCCAGCATTTT.

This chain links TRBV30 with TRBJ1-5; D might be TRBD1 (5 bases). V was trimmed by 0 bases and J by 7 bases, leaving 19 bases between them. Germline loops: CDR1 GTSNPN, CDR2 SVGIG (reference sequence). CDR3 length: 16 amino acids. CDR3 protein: CAWSVLDRGDGQPQHF. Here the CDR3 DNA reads TGTGCCTGGAGTGTACTGGACCGAGGGGATGGGCAGCCCCAGCATTTT.

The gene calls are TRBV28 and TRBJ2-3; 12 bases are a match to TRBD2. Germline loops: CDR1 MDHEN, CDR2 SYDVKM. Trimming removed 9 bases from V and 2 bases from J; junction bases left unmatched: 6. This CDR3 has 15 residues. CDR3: CASPSGRAITDTQYF. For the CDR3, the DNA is TGTGCCAGTCCTAGCGGGAGGGCCATCACAGATACGCAGTATTTT. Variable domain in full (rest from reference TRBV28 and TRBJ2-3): DVKVTQSSRYLVKRTGEKVFLECVQDMDHENMFWYRQDPGLGLRLIYFSYDVKMKEKGDIPEGYSVSREKKERFSLILESASTNQTSMYLCASPSGRAITDTQYFGPGTRLTVL.

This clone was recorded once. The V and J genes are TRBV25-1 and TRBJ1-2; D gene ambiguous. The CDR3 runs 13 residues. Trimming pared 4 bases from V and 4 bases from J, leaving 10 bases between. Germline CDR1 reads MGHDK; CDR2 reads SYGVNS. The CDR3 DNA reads TGTGCCAGCAGTGGACCAGGCTTCTATGGCTACACCTTC. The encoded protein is CASSGPGFYGYTF.

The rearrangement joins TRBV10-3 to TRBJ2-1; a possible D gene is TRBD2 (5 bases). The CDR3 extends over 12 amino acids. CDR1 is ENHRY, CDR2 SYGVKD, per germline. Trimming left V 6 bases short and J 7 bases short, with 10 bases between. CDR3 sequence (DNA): TGTGCCATCAGCCCAAGGGAGAATGAGCAGTTCTTC. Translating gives CAISPRENEQFF.

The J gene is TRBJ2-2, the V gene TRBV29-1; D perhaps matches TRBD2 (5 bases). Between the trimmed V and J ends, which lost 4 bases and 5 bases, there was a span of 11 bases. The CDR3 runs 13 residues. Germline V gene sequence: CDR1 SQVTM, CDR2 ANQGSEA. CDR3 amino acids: CSVAGSGTGELFF. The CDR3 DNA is TGCAGCGTTGCTGGGAGCGGAACCGGGGAGCTGTTTTTT.

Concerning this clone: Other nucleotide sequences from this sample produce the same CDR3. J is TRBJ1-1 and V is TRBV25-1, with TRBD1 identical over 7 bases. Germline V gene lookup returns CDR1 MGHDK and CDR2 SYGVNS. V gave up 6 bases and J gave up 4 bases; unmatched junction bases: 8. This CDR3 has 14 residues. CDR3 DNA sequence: TGTGCCAGCAGACAGGGGCGAGGAAGCACTGAAGCTTTCTTT. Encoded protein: CASRQGRGSTEAFF.

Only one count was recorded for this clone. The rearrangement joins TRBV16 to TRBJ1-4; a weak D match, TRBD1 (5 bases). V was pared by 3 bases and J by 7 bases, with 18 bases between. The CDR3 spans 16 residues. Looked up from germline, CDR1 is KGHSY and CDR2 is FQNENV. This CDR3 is CASSHDRDLGVEKLFF. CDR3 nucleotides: TGTGCCAGCAGCCACGACCGGGACCTAGGGGTTGAAAAACTGTTTTTT.

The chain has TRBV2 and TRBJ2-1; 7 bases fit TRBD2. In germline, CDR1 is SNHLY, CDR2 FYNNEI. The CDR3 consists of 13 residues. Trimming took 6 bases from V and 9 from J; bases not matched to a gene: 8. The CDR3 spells CASSRTRWAEQFF. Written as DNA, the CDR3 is TGTGCCAGCAGCCGGACTAGATGGGCTGAGCAGTTCTTC.

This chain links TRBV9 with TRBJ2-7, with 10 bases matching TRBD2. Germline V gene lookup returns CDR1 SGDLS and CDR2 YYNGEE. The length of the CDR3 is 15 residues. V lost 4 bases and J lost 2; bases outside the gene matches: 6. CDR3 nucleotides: TGTGCCAGCAGCTCCGGACTAGCGGACACCTACGAGCAGTACTTC. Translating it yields CASSSGLADTYEQYF.

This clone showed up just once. In DNA form, the CDR3 reads TGTGCCAGCAGCCAAGGATCGGGACTAAGGAACAATGAGCAGTTCTTC. Residues: CASSQGSGLRNNEQFF. J is TRBJ2-1 and V is TRBV14, with 7 bases fitting TRBD2. The trim removed 1 base at V and 5 bases at J, leaving 8 bases unmatched. CDR1 is SGHDN and CDR2 is FVKESK in the germline V gene. The CDR3 is 16 amino acids.

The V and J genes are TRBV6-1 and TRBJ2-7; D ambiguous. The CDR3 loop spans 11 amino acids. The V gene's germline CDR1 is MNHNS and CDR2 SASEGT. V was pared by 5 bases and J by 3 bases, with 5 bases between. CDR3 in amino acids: CASSRDYEQYF. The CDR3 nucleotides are TGTGCCAGCAGTAGAGACTACGAGCAGTACTTC.

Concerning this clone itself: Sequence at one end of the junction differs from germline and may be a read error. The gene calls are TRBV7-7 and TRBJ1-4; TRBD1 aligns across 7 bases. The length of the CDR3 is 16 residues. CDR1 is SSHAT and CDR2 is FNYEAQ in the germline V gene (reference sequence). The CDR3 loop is CASSLGGRGPNEKLFF. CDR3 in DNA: TGTGCTAGCAGCTTAGGGGGCAGGGGTCCTAATGAAAAACTGTTTTTT.

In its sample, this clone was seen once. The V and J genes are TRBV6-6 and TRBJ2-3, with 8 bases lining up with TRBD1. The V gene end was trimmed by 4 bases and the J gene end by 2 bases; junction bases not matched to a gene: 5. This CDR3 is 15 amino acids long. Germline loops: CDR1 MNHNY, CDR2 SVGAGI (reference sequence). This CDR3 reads CASSSTGVNTDTQYF. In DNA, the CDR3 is TGTGCCAGCAGTTCGACAGGGGTGAACACAGATACGCAGTATTTT.

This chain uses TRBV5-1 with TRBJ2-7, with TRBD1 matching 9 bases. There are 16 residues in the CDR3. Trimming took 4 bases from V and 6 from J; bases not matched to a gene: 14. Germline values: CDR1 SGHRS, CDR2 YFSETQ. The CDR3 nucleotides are TGCGCCAGCAGCCGTGGTGCCGGGACAGGGTACTCCGAGCAGTACTTC. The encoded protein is CASSRGAGTGYSEQYF.

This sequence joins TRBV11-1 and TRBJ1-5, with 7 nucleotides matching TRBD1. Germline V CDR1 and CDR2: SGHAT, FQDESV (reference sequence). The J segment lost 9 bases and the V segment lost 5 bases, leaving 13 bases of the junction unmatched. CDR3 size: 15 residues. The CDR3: CASSPTGDPRGPQHF. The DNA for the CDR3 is TGTGCCAGCAGCCCTACAGGGGACCCCAGGGGGCCCCAGCATTTT.

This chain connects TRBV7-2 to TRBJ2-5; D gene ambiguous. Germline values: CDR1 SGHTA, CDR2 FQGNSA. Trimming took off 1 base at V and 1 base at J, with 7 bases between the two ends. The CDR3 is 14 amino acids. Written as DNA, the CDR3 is TGTGCCAGCAGCTTAGTCTCAGGCCAAGAGACCCAGTACTTC. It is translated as CASSLVSGQETQYF.

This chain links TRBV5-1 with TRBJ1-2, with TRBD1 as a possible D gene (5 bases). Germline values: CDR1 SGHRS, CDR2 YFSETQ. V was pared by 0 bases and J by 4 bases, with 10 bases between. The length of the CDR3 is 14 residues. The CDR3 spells CASSLGQGSYGYTF. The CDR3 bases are TGCGCCAGCAGCTTGGGCCAGGGCAGCTATGGCTACACCTTC.

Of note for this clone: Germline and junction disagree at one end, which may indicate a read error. This CDR3 reads CASSLGLGNCGYTF. The CDR3 bases are TGTGCCAGCAGCTTAGGCCTGGGAAACTGTGGCTACACCTTC. J is TRBJ1-2 and V is TRBV7-2, with D unresolved. The CDR3 is 14 amino acids. CDR1 is SGHTA, CDR2 FQGNSA, per germline.